A single sample is the source of the 14 T cell receptor beta chains below, sequenced in a study of blood T cell repertoires in COVID-19 (dated by TCRdb to about 2020). Library method: the immunoSEQ multiplex PCR assay. Drawn from immuneACCESS, this table holds only the in-frame rearrangements with V and J called that TCRdb kept. Clones are partly lost; checked studies trace under half to an unresolved V gene and leave the rest unexplained. The table for this sample lists about 210,000 clones; 70% to 90% of them were counted only once. Of the sample, around 8% is held by the ten largest clones. The material sequenced was PBMCs or T cells enriched from blood (not recorded which). These receptors were obtained from a woman under 30 who had recovered from COVID-19.

This chain uses TRBV18 with TRBJ2-1, with 12 bases identical to TRBD2. Trimming at V came to 4 bases and at J to 6 bases, leaving 7 bases not matched to a gene. From germline, CDR1 is KGHSH and CDR2 LQKENI. CDR3 size: 16 residues. Here the CDR3 reads CASSLRPGLAGNEQFF. CDR3 in DNA: TGTGCCAGCTCACTCCGACCGGGACTAGCGGGCAATGAGCAGTTCTTC. The full variable domain, with the rest looked up from reference TRBV18 and TRBJ2-1, is NAGVMQNPRHLVRRRGQEARLRCSPMKGHSHVYWYRQLPEEGLKFMVYLQKENIIDESGMPKERFSAEFPKEGPSILRIQQVVRGDSAAYFCASSLRPGLAGNEQFFGPGTRLTVL.

The rearrangement uses TRBV2 and TRBJ1-2, with D maybe TRBD1 (5 bases). The germline V and J ends were trimmed by 4 bases and 6 bases, with 18 bases remaining between them. Germline CDR1 SNHLY, CDR2 FYNNEI. The CDR3 has 15 amino acids. CDR3 protein: CASSGPGYRGDGYTF. The CDR3 region has the DNA TGTGCCAGCAGTGGCCCAGGGTACAGAGGCGATGGCTACACCTTC.

The CDR3 DNA follows: TGTGCCATCAGTGAGTCTTCCTCGGGGCAAGAGACCCAGTACTTC. Translating it yields CAISESSSGQETQYF. The J gene is TRBJ2-5, the V gene TRBV10-3, with D perhaps matching TRBD2 (5 bases). Trimming left V 0 bases short and J 2 bases short, with 10 bases between. This CDR3 contains 15 residues. Per germline, CDR1 ENHRY and CDR2 SYGVKD.

V gene TRBV3-1 (or the pseudogene TRBV3-2) combines with J gene TRBJ2-1; unclear D gene. The CDR3 is 12 residues long. V was trimmed by 0 bases and J by 9 bases, leaving 6 bases between them. Germline-derived CDR1 and CDR2 are LGHDT and YNNKEL (reference sequence). DNA of the CDR3: TGTGCCAGCAGCCAAGATTCCAGTGAGCAGTTCTTC. It yields the protein CASSQDSSEQFF.

Here the CDR3 reads CASKAPYEGTENTGELFF. CDR3 nucleotide sequence: TGTGCCAGCAAGGCCCCCTATGAAGGGACAGAGAACACCGGGGAGCTGTTTTTT. The V and J genes are TRBV28 and TRBJ2-2; 7 nucleotides align to TRBD1. The J segment lost 1 base and the V segment lost 7 bases, leaving 15 bases of the junction unmatched. The germline CDR1 and CDR2 sequences are MDHEN and SYDVKM. This CDR3 spans 18 amino acids.

This clone was counted only a few times. V is TRBV4-2 and J is TRBJ1-2; 7 nucleotides match TRBD1. The J segment lost 5 bases and the V segment lost 3 bases, leaving 9 bases of the junction unmatched. Germline CDR1 and CDR2: LGHNA and YNFKEQ. The CDR3 length is 15 residues. In nucleotides, the CDR3 is TGTGCCAGCAGCCAGTTGGGACAGAATCATTATGGCTACACCTTC. Amino acids: CASSQLGQNHYGYTF.

The chain uses TRBV6-4 and TRBJ1-1; D perhaps matches TRBD1 (6 bases). This CDR3 contains 14 residues. Germline CDR1 is MRHNA and CDR2 is SNTAGT. V was cut by 11 bases and J by 2 bases, with 18 bases left in between. The CDR3 protein is CAAKRTASNTEAFF. The DNA of the CDR3 is TGTGCCGCAAAGCGGACAGCAAGCAACACTGAAGCTTTCTTT.

With regard to this clone: Additional DNA sequences in this sample encode the identical CDR3. J is TRBJ1-1 and V is TRBV6-5; 11 positions agree with TRBD1. The CDR3 contains 15 residues. Trimming cost V 0 bases and J 4 bases; bases outside gene matches: 1. Germline CDR1 and CDR2: MNHEY and SVGAGI. The CDR3 bases are TGTGCCAGCAGTTACTCCGGGACAGGGGGCACTGAAGCTTTCTTT. It codes for CASSYSGTGGTEAFF.

The gene calls are TRBV24-1 and TRBJ1-5; D is unclear. The V gene lost 12 bases and the J gene lost 2 bases, with 10 bases spanning the gap. Germline V gene lookup returns CDR1 KGHDR and CDR2 SFDVKD. The CDR3 extends over 12 amino acids. This CDR3 is CAHRAGNQPQHF. Here the CDR3 DNA reads TGTGCCCATAGAGCGGGCAATCAGCCCCAGCATTTT.

The V call is TRBV4-1, the J call TRBJ1-5; possibly TRBD1 for D (6 bases). The CDR3 is 16 amino acids. CDR1 is MGHRA and CDR2 is YSYEKL in the germline V gene. V lost 1 base, J lost 6 bases, and 16 bases lay in between. This CDR3 reads CASSQVIAGAGQPQHF. For the CDR3, the DNA is TGCGCCAGCAGCCAAGTTATTGCAGGGGCCGGTCAGCCCCAGCATTTT.

V usage is TRBV28 and J usage is TRBJ2-5, with a possible D match to TRBD1 (5 bases). The CDR3 is 14 residues long. Per germline, CDR1 MDHEN and CDR2 SYDVKM. V was shortened by 4 bases and J by 3 bases, with 12 bases between the two germline ends. DNA for the CDR3: TGTGCCAGCAGTTCCCGACAGACGAAAGAGACCCAGTACTTC. Its translation is CASSSRQTKETQYF.

This chain connects TRBV7-9 to TRBJ2-1, with 9 positions matching TRBD1. CDR1 and CDR2 from the germline V gene are SEHNR and FQNEAQ (reference sequence). The CDR3 runs 15 residues. V was pared by 4 bases and J by 9 bases, with 10 bases of the junction left unmatched. CDR3: CASSSAGTGNPEQFF. The CDR3 nucleotides read TGTGCCAGCAGCTCAGCCGGGACAGGGAATCCTGAGCAGTTCTTC.

The V gene is TRBV12-5, the J gene TRBJ1-2; a weak D match, TRBD1 (6 bases). Trimming took off 2 bases at V and 8 bases at J, with 18 bases between the two ends. Germline V CDR1 and CDR2: LGHNT, FRNRAP. This CDR3 is 15 amino acids long. CDR3 in amino acids: CASGLSTPLRGGYTF. In DNA, the CDR3 is TGTGCTAGTGGTTTGTCAACCCCGTTGAGGGGGGGCTACACCTTC.

The rearrangement links TRBV18 to TRBJ2-7; 8 bases match TRBD1. Unmatched junction bases numbered 9, after V lost 3 bases and J lost 2 bases. The CDR3 runs to 16 residues. Germline CDR1 KGHSH, CDR2 LQKENI. The CDR3 nucleotides read TGTGCCAGCTCACCTAATCGGGACAGGAGTACCTACGAGCAGTACTTC. Translating it yields CASSPNRDRSTYEQYF. Full variable domain (rest looked up from reference TRBV18 and TRBJ2-7): NAGVMQNPRHLVRRRGQEARLRCSPMKGHSHVYWYRQLPEEGLKFMVYLQKENIIDESGMPKERFSAEFPKEGPSILRIQQVVRGDSAAYFCASSPNRDRSTYEQYFGPGTRLTVT.